This T cell receptor (beta chain) was sequenced during a study of metastatic and nonmetastatic thyroid tumors. Study at large: Comparison of repertoires was carried out across blood and tumor or nodule tissue from malignant and benign thyroid patients.

This clone was seen more than once but under ten times. Its target is not known. Thyroid surgery was performed in patients who had received no treatment beforehand. With V trimmed by 9 bases and J by 3 bases, 11 bases remained unmatched. The V gene's germline CDR1 is MNHNS and CDR2 SASEGT. CDR3 length: 16 residues. Authors' processing steps: Variation in CDR3 across clinicopathological groups served as the basis for constructing a distant-metastasis classifier in papillary thyroid cancer. TCRdb re-called the PCR reads via MiXCR. These V and J calls derive from TCRdb rather than the authors' analysis. The table includes some 23,000 clones, approximately 23% detected once. Findings and limits, study-wide: Reported TCR beta diversity, measured in blood and tumor, was significantly higher for malignant thyroid tumors than for benign nodules.

This TCR was sampled from a female donor with papillary thyroid cancer or a benign thyroid nodule (not recorded which). Some clones in this sample may be carry-over from other donors' samples. The chain links TRBV6-1 to TRBJ2-7; 13 bases are a match to TRBD2. The sample taken for sequencing was tumor tissue. CDR3 residues: CASSRGLAGNYYEQYF. CDR3 bases: TGTGCCAGTAGTAGGGGACTAGCGGGGAATTACTACGAGCAGTACTTC.